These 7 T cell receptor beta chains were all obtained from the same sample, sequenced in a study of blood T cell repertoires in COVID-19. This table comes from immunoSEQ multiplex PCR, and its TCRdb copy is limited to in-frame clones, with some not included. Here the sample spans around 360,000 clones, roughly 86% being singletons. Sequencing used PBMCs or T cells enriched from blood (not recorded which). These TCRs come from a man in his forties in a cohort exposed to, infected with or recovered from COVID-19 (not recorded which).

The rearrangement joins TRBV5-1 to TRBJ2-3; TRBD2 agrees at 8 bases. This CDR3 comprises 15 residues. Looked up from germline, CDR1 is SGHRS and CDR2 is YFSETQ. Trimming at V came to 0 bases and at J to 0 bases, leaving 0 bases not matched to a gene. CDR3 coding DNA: TGCGCCAGCAGCTTGGAGCGGGGGAGCACAGATACGCAGTATTTT. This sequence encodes CASSLERGSTDTQYF.

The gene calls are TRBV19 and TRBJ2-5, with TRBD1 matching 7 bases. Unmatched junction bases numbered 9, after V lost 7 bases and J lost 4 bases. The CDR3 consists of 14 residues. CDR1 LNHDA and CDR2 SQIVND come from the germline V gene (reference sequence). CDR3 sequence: CASMGQGVGETQYF. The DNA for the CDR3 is TGTGCCAGTATGGGGCAGGGGGTGGGAGAGACCCAGTACTTC.

The CDR3 nucleotides read TGTGCCAGCTCACTGGGACAGAACACCGGGGAGCTGTTTTTT. Residues: CASSLGQNTGELFF. V is TRBV18 and J is TRBJ2-2; maybe TRBD1 (6 bases). Trimming took off 4 bases at V and 1 base at J, with 7 bases between the two ends. CDR3 length: 14 residues. Germline V gene lookup returns CDR1 KGHSH and CDR2 LQKENI.

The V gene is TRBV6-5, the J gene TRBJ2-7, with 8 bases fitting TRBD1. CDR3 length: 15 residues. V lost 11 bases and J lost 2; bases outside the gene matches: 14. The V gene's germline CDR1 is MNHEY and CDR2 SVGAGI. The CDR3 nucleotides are TGTGCCGCCGACGGGGCGACAGGGGCTCCCTACGAGCAGTACTTC. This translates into CAADGATGAPYEQYF.

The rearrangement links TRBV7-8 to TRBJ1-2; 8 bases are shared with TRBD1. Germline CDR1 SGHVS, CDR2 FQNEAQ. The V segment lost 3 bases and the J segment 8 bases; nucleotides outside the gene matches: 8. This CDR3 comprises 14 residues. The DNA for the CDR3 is TGTGCCAGCAGCTTTTCGGACAGGGTGAACGGCTACACCTTC. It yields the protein CASSFSDRVNGYTF.

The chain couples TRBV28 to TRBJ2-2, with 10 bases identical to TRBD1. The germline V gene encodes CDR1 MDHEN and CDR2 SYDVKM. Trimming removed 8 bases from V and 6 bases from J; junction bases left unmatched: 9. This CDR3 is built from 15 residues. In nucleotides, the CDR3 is TGTGCCAGCGCCCTTACCGGGACAGGGGCCGGGGAGCTGTTTTTT. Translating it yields CASALTGTGAGELFF.

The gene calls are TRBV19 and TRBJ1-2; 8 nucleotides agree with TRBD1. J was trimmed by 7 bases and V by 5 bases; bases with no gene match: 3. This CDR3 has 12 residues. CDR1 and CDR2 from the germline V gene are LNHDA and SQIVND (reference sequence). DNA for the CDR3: TGTGCCAGTAGTGAGACAGGGGTTGGCTACACCTTC. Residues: CASSETGVGYTF.